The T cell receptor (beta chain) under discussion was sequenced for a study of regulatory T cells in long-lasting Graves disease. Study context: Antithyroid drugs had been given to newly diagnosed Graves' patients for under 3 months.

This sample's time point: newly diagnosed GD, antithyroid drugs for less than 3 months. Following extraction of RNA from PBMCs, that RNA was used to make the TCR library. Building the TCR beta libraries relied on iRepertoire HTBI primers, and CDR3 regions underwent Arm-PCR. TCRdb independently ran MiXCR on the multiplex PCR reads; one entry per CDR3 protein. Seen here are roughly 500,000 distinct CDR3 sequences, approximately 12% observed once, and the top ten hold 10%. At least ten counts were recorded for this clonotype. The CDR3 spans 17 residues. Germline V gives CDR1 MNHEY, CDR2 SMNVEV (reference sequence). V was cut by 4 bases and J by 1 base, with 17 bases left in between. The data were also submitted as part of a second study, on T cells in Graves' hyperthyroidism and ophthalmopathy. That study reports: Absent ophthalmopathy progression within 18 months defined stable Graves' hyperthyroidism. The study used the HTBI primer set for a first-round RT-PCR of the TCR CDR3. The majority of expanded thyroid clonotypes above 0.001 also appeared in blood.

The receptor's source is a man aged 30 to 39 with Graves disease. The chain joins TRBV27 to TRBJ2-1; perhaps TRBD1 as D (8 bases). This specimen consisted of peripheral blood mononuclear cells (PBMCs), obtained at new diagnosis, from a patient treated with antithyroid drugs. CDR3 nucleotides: TGTGCCAGCAGTTCCCCACAGGGGGGGAGGTCCTACAATGAGCAGTTCTTC. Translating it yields CASSSPQGGRSYNEQFF.